The entry that follows covers one T cell receptor beta chain sequence. In the authors' methods: The assay estimated nucleated cells by amplifying reference gene primers. The data were produced by immunoSEQ multiplex PCR, yet TCRdb's version contains in-frame clones alone and is incomplete. The V and J calls and the clone size are those of that table, but D and trimming were determined from the DNA. The data hold over 450,000 clones, with approximately 89% observed a single time. The germline gives CDR1 MGHDK, CDR2 SYGVNS. Trimming left V 8 bases short and J 4 bases short, with 12 bases between. The CDR3 extends over 13 amino acids. The sample is drawn from a study of blood T cell repertoires in COVID-19. Study as a whole: PBMCs, B-cell-depleted T cells, or T cells provided the cDNA or gDNA that made up the material.

The sequenced material came from peripheral blood. This chain joins TRBV25-1 and TRBJ2-4; tentatively, D is TRBD1 (6 bases). This TCR derives from a man aged 18 to 29 with COVID-19, enrolled during active disease. The CDR3 region is CASEPGTKNIQYF. CDR3 in DNA: TGTGCCAGCGAACCCGGGACAAAAAACATTCAGTACTTC. The variable domain in full, completed from reference TRBV25-1 and TRBJ2-4, reads EADIYQTPRYLVIGTGKKITLECSQTMGHDKMYWYQQDPGMELHLIHYSYGVNSTEKGDLSSESTVSRIRTEHFPLTLESARPSHTSQYLCASEPGTKNIQYFGAGTRLSVL.